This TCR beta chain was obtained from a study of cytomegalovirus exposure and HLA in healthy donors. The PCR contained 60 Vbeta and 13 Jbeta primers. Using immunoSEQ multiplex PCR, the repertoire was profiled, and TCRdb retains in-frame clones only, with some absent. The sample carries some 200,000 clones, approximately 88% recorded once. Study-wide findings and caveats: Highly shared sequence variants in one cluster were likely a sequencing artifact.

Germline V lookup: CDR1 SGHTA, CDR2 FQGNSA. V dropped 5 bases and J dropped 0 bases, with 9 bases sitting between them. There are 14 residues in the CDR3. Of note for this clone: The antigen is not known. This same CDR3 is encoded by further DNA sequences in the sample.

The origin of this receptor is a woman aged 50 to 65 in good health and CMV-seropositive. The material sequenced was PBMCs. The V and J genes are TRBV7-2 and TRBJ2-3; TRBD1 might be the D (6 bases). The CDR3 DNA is TGTGCCAGCAGCCCGGGACAAAGCACAGATACGCAGTATTTT. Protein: CASSPGQSTDTQYF. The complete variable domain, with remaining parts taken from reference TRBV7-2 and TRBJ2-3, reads GAGVSQSPSNKVTEKGKDVELRCDPISGHTALYWYRQSLGQGLEFLIYFQGNSAPDKSGLPSDRFSAERTGGSVSTLTIQRTQQEDSAVYLCASSPGQSTDTQYFGPGTRLTVL.